These 10 T cell receptor beta chains originate from one sample sequenced in a study of PD-L1 blockade in urothelial cancer. Method: immunoSEQ multiplex PCR; TCRdb's copy keeps in-frame clones and lacks some. The table records about 100,000 clones, about 91% of them present only once. Specimen: PBMCs, collected around atezolizumab (anti-PD-L1) treatment. The receptors here all came from a woman of 80 years or more with urothelial cancer.

There are a few counts of this clone. The V call is TRBV5-1, the J call TRBJ2-3; 7 positions match TRBD1. Unmatched junction bases numbered 5, after V lost 4 bases and J lost 0 bases. The CDR3 consists of 15 residues. In germline, CDR1 is SGHRS, CDR2 YFSETQ. CDR3 DNA: TGCGCCAGCAGCACGGACAGGACTAGCACAGATACGCAGTATTTT. Its translation is CASSTDRTSTDTQYF.

This sequence joins TRBV19 and TRBJ2-3; D remains unclear. Trimming took off 3 bases at V and 6 bases at J, with 10 bases between the two ends. Germline loops: CDR1 LNHDA, CDR2 SQIVND (reference sequence). The CDR3 spans 13 residues. The CDR3 loop is CASSIAERDTQYF. The CDR3 bases are TGTGCCAGTAGTATCGCGGAGAGGGATACGCAGTATTTT.

The V gene is TRBV18, the J gene TRBJ1-1; TRBD1 is a possible D gene (6 bases). The CDR3 contains 16 residues. Trimming took 3 bases from V and 4 from J, leaving 18 bases between them. CDR1 and CDR2 (germline): KGHSH, LQKENI. The CDR3 sequence is CASSPGATGTGTEAFF. The CDR3 DNA is TGTGCCAGCTCACCGGGGGCTACAGGGACGGGCACTGAAGCTTTCTTT.

This chain joins TRBV5-1 and TRBJ2-7; D may be TRBD1 (5 bases). Deletions cut 2 bases from V and 1 base from J, with 7 bases between. This CDR3 is built from 13 residues. Looked up from germline, CDR1 is SGHRS and CDR2 is YFSETQ. In nucleotides, the CDR3 is TGCGCCAGCAGCTTCCAGGGATCCTACGAGCAGTACTTC. This sequence encodes CASSFQGSYEQYF.

This clone was seen just once. The chain joins TRBV5-1 to TRBJ2-3; 12 bases align to TRBD2. Germline lookup yields CDR1 SGHRS and CDR2 YFSETQ. The CDR3 contains 17 residues. With V trimmed by 4 bases and J by 0 bases, 6 bases remained unmatched. DNA of the CDR3: TGCGCCAGCAGCGATACTAGCGGGAGGACTAGCACAGATACGCAGTATTTT. This sequence encodes CASSDTSGRTSTDTQYF.

This chain links TRBV15 with TRBJ1-2, with D possibly being TRBD1 (6 bases). The CDR3 totals 13 residues. The germline gives CDR1 LNHNV, CDR2 YYDKDF (reference sequence). Trimming took off 5 bases at V and 6 bases at J, with 13 bases between the two ends. The CDR3 coding sequence is TGTGCCACCAGCCGGGGGGGCGGCGATGGCTACACCTTC. It specifies CATSRGGGDGYTF.

This chain links TRBV18 with TRBJ2-2; 14 bases match TRBD2. This CDR3 has 17 residues. V lost 0 bases, J lost 4 bases, and 1 base stayed unmatched. Per the germline V gene, CDR1 is KGHSH and CDR2 is LQKENI. In nucleotides, the CDR3 is TGTGCCAGCTCACCACCCGGGACTAGCGGGAGCACCGGGGAGCTGTTTTTT. It is translated as CASSPPGTSGSTGELFF.

This clone was counted a few times. V usage is TRBV27 and J usage is TRBJ2-1, with 12 bases identical to TRBD2. V lost 6 bases, J lost 10 bases, and 7 bases stayed unmatched. The germline V gene has CDR1 MNHEY and CDR2 SMNVEV (reference sequence). The CDR3 totals 14 residues. For the CDR3, the DNA is TGTGCCAGCAGCCATAATCTAGCGGGAGGGGAGCAGTTCTTC. As protein: CASSHNLAGGEQFF.

The CDR3 sequence is CASSKLLAYEQYF. CDR3 in DNA: TGTGCCAGTAGTAAGTTACTTGCCTACGAGCAGTACTTC. The chain carries TRBV19 and TRBJ2-7; D unclear. The CDR3 is made up of 13 amino acids. The V end was cut by 4 bases, the J end by 2 bases, with 9 bases between. The germline V gene encodes CDR1 LNHDA and CDR2 SQIVND (reference sequence).

V gene TRBV6-4 combines with J gene TRBJ2-1; the D gene is possibly TRBD2 (5 bases). There are 14 residues in the CDR3. V was shortened by 4 bases and J by 5 bases, with 12 bases between the two germline ends. CDR1 is MRHNA and CDR2 is SNTAGT in the germline V gene. The CDR3 loop reads CASSALAANNEQFF. In DNA form, the CDR3 reads TGTGCCAGCAGTGCGCTAGCAGCCAACAATGAGCAGTTCTTC.